Below, 31 T cell receptor beta chains from the same sample are listed, as sequenced in a study of shared clonotypes between healthy human individuals. TCRdb's table, derived via immunoSEQ multiplex PCR, lists solely in-frame clones and lacks some. In the table there are about 1.1 million clones, approximately 80% of which are singletons. The sample taken for sequencing was memory CD4+ T cells from PBMCs. Subset described: CD45RA-negative fraction. These receptor sequences come from a man aged 18 to 30 in good health. Some clones in this sample may be carry-over from other donors' samples.

The chain joins TRBV6-5 to TRBJ2-3, with 8 bases identical to TRBD2. The ends lost 4 bases at V and 6 bases at J; junction bases unmatched: 12. CDR1 and CDR2 from the germline V gene are MNHEY and SVGAGI. This CDR3 region has 16 residues. The CDR3 sequence: CASSSRRAGASDTQYF. The CDR3 nucleotides are TGTGCCAGCAGTTCTCGGCGAGCGGGAGCATCCGATACGCAGTATTTT.

This clone was counted between two and nine times. The chain has TRBV7-2 and TRBJ2-1, with TRBD2 matching over 9 bases. There are 17 residues in the CDR3. The V segment lost 5 bases and the J segment 8 bases; nucleotides outside the gene matches: 16. CDR1 and CDR2 (germline): SGHTA, FQGNSA. CDR3 region: CASSHGLAPSWRHEQFF. The CDR3 nucleotides are TGTGCCAGCAGCCATGGACTAGCGCCAAGTTGGCGCCATGAGCAGTTCTTC.

The chain recombines TRBV29-1 with TRBJ2-3, with 10 positions matching TRBD2. The CDR3 is made up of 14 amino acids. The trim removed 6 bases at V and 4 bases at J, leaving 7 bases unmatched. From germline, CDR1 is SQVTM and CDR2 ANQGSEA. The CDR3 loop reads CSVDGTSVPDTQYF. The CDR3 region has the DNA TGCAGCGTGGACGGGACTAGCGTACCAGATACGCAGTATTTT.

To note about this clone: The sample has other DNA sequences that encode this CDR3 too. J is TRBJ1-1 and V is TRBV9, with unresolved D. Germline V gene data show CDR1 as SGDLS and CDR2 as YYNGEE. The V gene lost 0 bases and the J gene lost 0 bases, with 3 bases spanning the gap. The CDR3 spans 13 residues. The CDR3 here is CASSVGMNTEAFF. CDR3 in DNA: TGTGCCAGCAGCGTAGGTATGAACACTGAAGCTTTCTTT.

Worth noting for this clone: The sample contains more than one DNA sequence encoding this CDR3. This CDR3 is CASSGQGMNTEAFF. As DNA, the CDR3 is TGTGCCAGCAGTGGACAGGGGATGAACACTGAAGCTTTCTTT. The V call is TRBV2, the J call TRBJ1-1; 8 nucleotides align to TRBD1. There are 14 residues in the CDR3. Per the germline V gene, CDR1 is SNHLY and CDR2 is FYNNEI. The V gene end was trimmed by 4 bases and the J gene end by 0 bases; junction bases not matched to a gene: 1.

The chain is built from TRBV21-1 and TRBJ1-2. TRBV21-1 is deemed a pseudogene. This CDR3 has 15 amino acids. The chain's CDR3 is CASSRMAPYHYGYTF. The CDR3 region has the DNA TGTGCCAGCAGCCGGATGGCCCCATACCACTATGGCTACACCTTC.

The rearrangement links TRBV28 to TRBJ2-7; D is undetermined. Looked up from germline, CDR1 is MDHEN and CDR2 is SYDVKM. This CDR3 has 15 amino acids. Trimming shortened V by 6 bases and J by 2 bases, and 17 bases separated the two germline ends. CDR3 region: CASSLPPPRPYEQYF. Here the CDR3 DNA reads TGTGCCAGCAGCCTCCCACCTCCCCGGCCCTACGAGCAGTACTTC. Full variable domain (outside the CDR3, taken from reference TRBV28 and TRBJ2-7): DVKVTQSSRYLVKRTGEKVFLECVQDMDHENMFWYRQDPGLGLRLIYFSYDVKMKEKGDIPEGYSVSREKKERFSLILESASTNQTSMYLCASSLPPPRPYEQYFGPGTRLTVT.

The chain couples TRBV25-1 to TRBJ2-4; TRBD2 is a possible D gene (6 bases). The CDR3 covers 15 residues. The germline gives CDR1 MGHDK, CDR2 SYGVNS. With 2 bases removed from V and 7 bases from J, the gap between germline ends came to 15 bases. CDR3 loop: CASSEHGGDRNIQYF. The CDR3 DNA reads as TGTGCCAGCAGTGAACACGGGGGAGATCGGAACATTCAGTACTTC.

Concerning this clone: Within the sample, other DNA sequences also encode this same CDR3. The chain recombines TRBV11-2 with TRBJ1-5; D gene ambiguous. Germline values: CDR1 SGHAT, CDR2 FQNNGV. Trimming left V 0 bases short and J 6 bases short, with 6 bases between. The CDR3 runs to 13 residues. CDR3 loop: CASSLDLSQPQHF. For the CDR3, the DNA is TGTGCCAGCAGCTTAGATCTGAGTCAGCCCCAGCATTTT.

As DNA, the CDR3 is TGTGCCAGCAGCCCCCCCTGGCGGGAGGGCCCATACAATGAGCAGTTCTTC. Amino acid sequence: CASSPPWREGPYNEQFF. The chain recombines TRBV7-9 with TRBJ2-1; 9 bases map to TRBD2. Trimming took 5 bases from V and 4 from J; bases not matched to a gene: 12. This CDR3 region has 17 residues. In germline, CDR1 is SEHNR, CDR2 FQNEAQ (reference sequence). Using reference TRBV7-9 and TRBJ2-1 for the parts outside the CDR3, the full variable domain is DTGVSQNPRHKITKRGQNVTFRCDPISEHNRLYWYRQTLGQGPEFLTYFQNEAQLEKSRLLSDRFSAERPKGSFSTLEIQRTEQGDSAMYLCASSPPWREGPYNEQFFGPGTRLTVL.

The chain has TRBV14 and TRBJ2-3; TRBD1 aligns across 11 bases. From germline, CDR1 is SGHDN and CDR2 FVKESK. V shed 0 bases, J shed 4 bases, and the junction held 3 bases outside the gene matches. The CDR3 consists of 16 residues. As DNA, the CDR3 is TGTGCCAGCAGCCAAGAACCGGGACAGGGGGCAGATACGCAGTATTTT. Its protein is CASSQEPGQGADTQYF.

A few counts support this clone. Different DNA sequences within this sample yield the same CDR3. V is TRBV5-1 and J is TRBJ2-7; 9 bases agree with TRBD1. Trimming removed 0 bases from V and 1 base from J; junction bases left unmatched: 2. Germline loops: CDR1 SGHRS, CDR2 YFSETQ. The CDR3 has 15 residues. This CDR3 is CASSLGGQGSYEQYF. In DNA, the CDR3 is TGCGCCAGCAGCTTGGGAGGACAGGGGTCCTACGAGCAGTACTTC.

The chain links TRBV28 to TRBJ1-4; TRBD1 might be the D (6 bases). CDR1 is MDHEN, CDR2 SYDVKM, per germline. The V end lost 4 bases, the J end lost 8 bases, and 17 bases lay between the germline ends. The CDR3 covers 15 residues. CDR3 residues: CASSSPGHLAEKLFF. Here the CDR3 DNA reads TGTGCCAGCAGTTCGCCGGGACACCTGGCCGAAAAACTGTTTTTT.

There are many counts of this clone. The gene calls are TRBV2 and TRBJ1-5, with 12 bases identical to TRBD1. Germline V gives CDR1 SNHLY, CDR2 FYNNEI. V lost 4 bases and J lost 5; bases outside the gene matches: 12. The CDR3 contains 18 residues. CDR3 sequence (DNA): TGTGCCAGCAGTGTTTGGGACAGGGGGCGCGGGGGAGATCAGCCCCAGCATTTT. Its translation is CASSVWDRGRGGDQPQHF.

The chain carries TRBV28 and TRBJ2-3; D unclear. The CDR3 is 17 amino acids. In germline, CDR1 is MDHEN, CDR2 SYDVKM. The V and J ends lost 5 bases and 3 bases respectively, with 21 bases between them. This chain's CDR3 is CASSPWAATVGTDTQYF. In nucleotides, the CDR3 is TGTGCCAGCAGTCCCTGGGCAGCGACCGTCGGTACAGATACGCAGTATTTT. Based on the CDR3 plus reference TRBV28 and TRBJ2-3, the full variable domain is DVKVTQSSRYLVKRTGEKVFLECVQDMDHENMFWYRQDPGLGLRLIYFSYDVKMKEKGDIPEGYSVSREKKERFSLILESASTNQTSMYLCASSPWAATVGTDTQYFGPGTRLTVL.

On this clone: The same CDR3 is also encoded by other DNA sequences in this sample. The chain is built from TRBV2 and TRBJ1-1, with a possible D match to TRBD1 (5 bases). CDR1 is SNHLY and CDR2 is FYNNEI in the germline V gene. The CDR3 length is 13 residues. The V end lost 3 bases, the J end lost 1 base, and 6 bases lay between the germline ends. The chain's CDR3 is CASSEQGNTEAFF. The CDR3 DNA reads TGTGCCAGCAGTGAGCAGGGGAACACTGAAGCTTTCTTT.

The chain joins TRBV19 to TRBJ1-2; D not resolved. Trimming cost V 7 bases and J 8 bases, with 17 bases left between them. The CDR3 totals 13 residues. The V gene's germline CDR1 is LNHDA and CDR2 SQIVND (reference sequence). CDR3 amino acids: CASNFFGAGGYTF. CDR3 DNA sequence: TGTGCCAGTAATTTCTTTGGAGCCGGCGGCTACACCTTC.

The chain employs TRBV5-1 and TRBJ2-3; D could derive from TRBD1 or TRBD2 (5 bases each). V was trimmed by 2 bases and J by 4 bases, leaving 17 bases between them. Per germline, CDR1 SGHRS and CDR2 YFSETQ. The CDR3 has 16 residues. CDR3 loop: CASSFLIGTGPDTQYF. DNA of the CDR3: TGCGCCAGCAGCTTCCTTATCGGGACGGGCCCAGATACGCAGTATTTT.

This chain connects TRBV5-4 to TRBJ2-1; 13 nucleotides align to TRBD2. V was clipped by 3 bases and J by 9 bases; unmatched bases: 6. Germline V CDR1 and CDR2: SGHNT, YYREEE (reference sequence). This CDR3 spans 15 amino acids. The DNA for the CDR3 is TGTGCCAGCAGCTGGACTAGCGGGAGTTGGGTTGAGCAGTTCTTC. Encoded protein: CASSWTSGSWVEQFF.

For this clone: Additional DNA sequences in this sample encode the identical CDR3. The chain employs TRBV29-1 and TRBJ2-1, with a weak D call TRBD1 (6 bases). The germline V gene encodes CDR1 SQVTM and CDR2 ANQGSEA. CDR3 length: 13 amino acids. Trimming left V 4 bases short and J 0 bases short, with 7 bases between. CDR3 in DNA: TGCAGCGTTGTGGACAGCTCCTACAATGAGCAGTTCTTC. This encodes CSVVDSSYNEQFF.

Details on this clone: Different DNA sequences within this sample yield the same CDR3. The chain links TRBV27 to TRBJ2-3; D unresolved. The germline V gene has CDR1 MNHEY and CDR2 SMNVEV (reference sequence). The CDR3 totals 12 residues. The ends were cut back, 5 bases at V and 5 bases at J, with 8 bases in the middle. Here the CDR3 DNA reads TGTGCCAGCAGTAGGTGGTTAGATACGCAGTATTTT. As protein: CASSRWLDTQYF.

The count of this clone is one. A much larger clone differs from this one at a single base, so this may be a read error. Other nucleotide sequences in the sample specify the same CDR3. The chain couples TRBV2 to TRBJ2-1; the match to TRBD1 covers 7 bases. Trimming cost V 11 bases and J 6 bases; bases outside gene matches: 22. Germline V gives CDR1 SNHLY, CDR2 FYNNEI. CDR3 size: 17 residues. The CDR3 region has the DNA TGTGCCTCGAGGGACAGAGGCTTCCTCCTACGGGGCAATGAGCAGTTCTTC. As protein: CASRDRGFLLRGNEQFF.

V gene TRBV13 combines with J gene TRBJ1-1; D is uncertain. Trimming took 7 bases from V and 12 from J, leaving 24 bases between them. Germline lookup yields CDR1 PRHDT and CDR2 FYEKMQ (reference sequence). The CDR3 length is 14 residues. In DNA form, the CDR3 reads TGTGCCAGCATTCGCGGAGGCACCACCCTGAGGTCTTTCTTT. The encoded protein is CASIRGGTTLRSFF.

V and J are TRBV28 and TRBJ1-1; D remains unclear. Germline CDR1 reads MDHEN; CDR2 reads SYDVKM. The length of the CDR3 is 21 residues. The germline V and J ends were trimmed by 6 bases and 7 bases, with 39 bases remaining between them. The CDR3 region has the DNA TGTGCCAGCAGAAGACCCCTCGTTGGATGGGAAGGTACACTCATACCCAGTGAAGCTTTCTTT. This codes for CASRRPLVGWEGTLIPSEAFF.

This clone was picked up a small number of times. This CDR3 reads CAWMDSGRTDTQYF. For the CDR3, the DNA is TGTGCCTGGATGGATAGCGGGAGAACAGATACGCAGTATTTT. The chain couples TRBV30 to TRBJ2-3; 9 nucleotides align to TRBD2. Trimming took 4 bases from V and 3 from J; bases not matched to a gene: 5. Germline CDR1 is GTSNPN and CDR2 is SVGIG (reference sequence). The CDR3 contains 14 residues.

CDR3 DNA sequence: TGTGCCAGCAGTTCCCCCGGGGGCGCCCGGGAAAAACTGTTTTTT. This sequence encodes CASSSPGGAREKLFF. V usage is TRBV28 and J usage is TRBJ1-4; TRBD1 is a possible D gene (6 bases). Trimming left V 4 bases short and J 8 bases short, with 17 bases between. Looked up from germline, CDR1 is MDHEN and CDR2 is SYDVKM. The CDR3 extends over 15 amino acids.

This clone turned up a few times. This chain uses TRBV2 with TRBJ1-5, with no clear D. V was trimmed by 1 base and J by 7 bases, leaving 11 bases between them. Germline V gene sequence: CDR1 SNHLY, CDR2 FYNNEI. The CDR3 covers 14 residues. The CDR3 DNA reads as TGTGCCAGCAGTGAAGTCGACGCAGGACAGCCCCAGCATTTT. This gives the protein CASSEVDAGQPQHF.

The chain combines TRBV10-1 with TRBJ1-2, with D uncertain. Trimming pared 6 bases from V and 8 bases from J, leaving 13 bases between. The CDR3 is 12 amino acids. Germline assignment: CDR1 WNHNN and CDR2 SYGVQD (reference sequence). The CDR3 region is CASSVARKGYTF. In DNA form, the CDR3 reads TGCGCCAGCAGCGTAGCACGGAAGGGCTACACCTTC.

In this sample, this clone turned up many times. The chain recombines TRBV28 with TRBJ1-6, with 7 bases fitting TRBD1. V was clipped by 5 bases and J by 0 bases; unmatched bases: 7. The CDR3 runs to 17 residues. Germline V CDR1 and CDR2: MDHEN, SYDVKM. The CDR3 coding sequence is TGTGCCAGCAGTCTCGTCAGGGACAGCTCCTATAATTCACCCCTCCACTTT. This codes for CASSLVRDSSYNSPLHF.

This clone was seen at least ten times. Other nucleotide sequences from this sample produce the same CDR3. The chain carries TRBV18 and TRBJ1-1; D remains unclear. The CDR3 sequence is 15 residues long. Germline assignment: CDR1 KGHSH and CDR2 LQKENI. The V and J ends lost 3 bases and 1 base respectively, with 12 bases between them. This CDR3 reads CASSPGNSGNTEAFF. CDR3 bases: TGTGCCAGCTCACCCGGGAACTCCGGGAACACTGAAGCTTTCTTT.

There are a few counts of this clone. The chain uses TRBV5-4 and TRBJ2-5; 14 bases agree with TRBD2. Germline CDR1 reads SGHNT; CDR2 reads YYREEE (reference sequence). The V and J ends lost 4 bases and 0 bases, in that order; junction bases with no gene match: 5. The CDR3 runs 17 residues. This CDR3 is CASSPTSGGGNQETQYF. The CDR3 region has the DNA TGTGCCAGCAGCCCGACTAGCGGGGGGGGAAACCAAGAGACCCAGTACTTC.